This T cell receptor beta chain is drawn from a study of blood T cell repertoires in COVID-19. Clones were sequenced by immunoSEQ multiplex PCR, and TCRdb holds only the in-frame ones, with some missing. The table records some 130,000 clones, 78% of them present only once. The sequencing sample was made of PBMCs or T cells enriched from blood (not recorded which). The clonotype originates from a woman in her 50s who had recovered from COVID-19.

The CDR3 spells CATSDARTTSTDTQYF. The CDR3 bases are TGTGCCACCAGTGATGCAAGGACAACGAGCACAGATACGCAGTATTTT. This chain uses TRBV24-1 with TRBJ2-3, with D perhaps matching TRBD1 (5 bases). The CDR3 covers 16 residues. The V gene's germline CDR1 is KGHDR and CDR2 SFDVKD. V lost 3 bases, J lost 0 bases, and 12 bases lay in between.